Each of the 18 T cell receptor beta chains below was sequenced from the same sample in a study of T cells in Graves' hyperthyroidism and ophthalmopathy. TCR beta CDR3 regions were amplified from RNA. A set of HTBI primers served as the primers for a first-round RT-PCR of the TCR CDR3. One entry per CDR3 protein results from TCRdb running MiXCR on the multiplex PCR reads. Seen here are hundreds of thousands of distinct CDR3 sequences, about two fifths observed once, and the top ten hold 8.9%. The sequencing input was blood. The receptors derive from a man in his late teens or twenties with Graves' hyperthyroidism.

The chain links TRBV12-3 or TRBV12-4 to TRBJ1-3; D unresolved. The CDR3 has 14 amino acids. Trimming took 5 bases from V and 0 from J, leaving 8 bases between them. The CDR3 reads CASSQGSSGNTIYF. The CDR3, as DNA: TGTGCCAGCAGTCAAGGTAGCTCTGGAAACACCATATATTTT.

This clonotype was detected ten times or more. The chain has TRBV2 and TRBJ1-1; TRBD1 agrees at 9 bases. The CDR3 is made up of 13 amino acids. CDR1 and CDR2 from the germline V gene are SNHLY and FYNNEI. The V gene end was trimmed by 6 bases and the J gene end by 4 bases; junction bases not matched to a gene: 3. CDR3 loop: CASRGQGVTEAFF. In DNA, the CDR3 is TGTGCCAGCAGGGGACAGGGCGTCACTGAAGCTTTCTTT.

The chain uses TRBV7-2 and TRBJ2-7, with D tentatively TRBD2 (6 bases). This CDR3 contains 15 residues. V was trimmed by 4 bases and J by 5 bases, leaving 18 bases between them. CDR1 SGHTA and CDR2 FQGNSA come from the germline V gene. The CDR3 spells CASSSTEGIGNEQYF. Written as DNA, the CDR3 is TGTGCCAGCAGCTCCACGGAGGGGATCGGGAACGAGCAGTACTTC.

This chain uses TRBV6-2 or TRBV6-3 with TRBJ2-6; 9 nucleotides align to TRBD1. The ends lost 11 bases at V and 4 bases at J; junction bases unmatched: 15. Germline assignment: CDR1 MNHEY and CDR2 SVGEGT. The CDR3 runs to 17 residues. CDR3 region: CASSDRGLLWGANVLTF. The CDR3 region has the DNA TGTGCCTCCTCGGACAGGGGACTTCTCTGGGGGGCCAACGTCCTGACTTTC.

V and J are TRBV2 and TRBJ2-7; maybe TRBD2 (6 bases). CDR1 is SNHLY, CDR2 FYNNEI, per germline. This CDR3 has 14 amino acids. With 6 bases removed from V and 6 bases from J, the gap between germline ends came to 18 bases. CDR3 amino acids: CASSRGNRPGEQYF. In DNA form, the CDR3 reads TGTGCCAGCAGCCGCGGGAATCGTCCTGGCGAGCAGTACTTC.

This sequence joins TRBV6-5 and TRBJ2-5; TRBD2 agrees at 10 bases. The CDR3 sequence is 16 residues long. V shed 0 bases and J 5 bases; nucleotides not matched to a gene: 6. Germline assignment: CDR1 MNHEY and CDR2 SVGAGI. CDR3: CASSYSISGGLETQYF. CDR3 sequence (DNA): TGTGCCAGCAGTTACTCGATTAGCGGGGGGTTGGAGACCCAGTACTTC.

On this clonotype: Germline is not matched at one junction end, which may reflect a read error. CDR3 sequence (DNA): TGCACCAGCAGCATGGACATCGCTGACACAGGGGAGCTGTTTTTT. Encoded protein: CTSSMDIADTGELFF. The genes are TRBV5-1 and TRBJ2-2; tentative D call: TRBD1 (5 bases). This CDR3 region has 15 residues. The germline gives CDR1 SGHRS, CDR2 YFSETQ.

This clonotype was found a few times. This chain joins TRBV7-9 and TRBJ2-7, with TRBD2 matching over 14 bases. This CDR3 contains 16 residues. Germline trimming cut 4 bases from V and 3 bases from J; bases unmatched to any gene: 5. CDR1 is SEHNR, CDR2 FQNEAQ, per germline (reference sequence). DNA of the CDR3: TGTGCCAGCAGCTCGTTTGGGACTAGCGGGAGCTACGAGCAGTACTTC. It translates to CASSSFGTSGSYEQYF.

The chain carries TRBV6-1 and TRBJ1-1; tentative D call: TRBD1 (5 bases). Trimming removed 6 bases at V and 0 bases at J, with 14 bases between. Per the germline V gene, CDR1 is MNHNS and CDR2 is SASEGT. The CDR3 covers 15 residues. The CDR3 region has the DNA TGTGCCAGCAGGCTCATGGGGGAGATGAACACTGAAGCTTTCTTT. Its translation is CASRLMGEMNTEAFF.

V and J are TRBV29-1 and TRBJ1-2; a possible D gene is TRBD1 (6 bases). V was shortened by 3 bases and J by 4 bases, with 24 bases between the two germline ends. The CDR3 length is 17 residues. Germline-derived CDR1 and CDR2 are SQVTM and ANQGSEA. CDR3 bases: TGCAGCGTTGATAAGGGGGAAGAGACCCAGTACTTCTATGGCTACACCTTC. This translates into CSVDKGEETQYFYGYTF. The entire variable domain, with the rest obtained from reference TRBV29-1 and TRBJ1-2, is as follows: SAVISQKPSRDICQRGTSLTIQCQVDSQVTMMFWYRQQPGQSLTLIATANQGSEATYESGFVIDKFPISRPNLTFSTLTVSNMSPEDSSIYLCSVDKGEETQYFYGYTFGSGTRLTVV.

CDR3 protein: CASSPGQAPYSPLHF. The CDR3 DNA follows: TGTGCCAGCAGCCCGGGACAGGCCCCTTATTCACCCCTCCACTTT. This rearrangement joins TRBV5-4 to TRBJ1-6; 8 bases fit TRBD1. Germline CDR1 is SGHNT and CDR2 is YYREEE (reference sequence). Trimming removed 4 bases from V and 8 bases from J; junction bases left unmatched: 8. CDR3 size: 15 residues.

The rearrangement joins TRBV27 to TRBJ1-1, with a tentative D call TRBD1 (5 bases). V was pared by 0 bases and J by 10 bases, with 15 bases between. This CDR3 has 14 amino acids. Germline V gene data show CDR1 as MNHEY and CDR2 as SMNVEV (reference sequence). CDR3 in DNA: TGTGCCAGCAGTTTATCTACCGGGGCCCAAGGAGCTTTCTTT. This gives the protein CASSLSTGAQGAFF.

As to this clonotype: One end of the junction varies from germline; a read error may be responsible. The chain has TRBV7-9 and TRBJ1-1; unclear D gene. This CDR3 is 15 amino acids long. Germline CDR1 is SEHNR and CDR2 is FQNEAQ (reference sequence). CDR3 sequence reads: CASSLAPDKIGGAFF. CDR3 nucleotides: TGTGCCAGCAGTTTAGCGCCAGATAAGATAGGAGGGGCTTTCTTT.

There are many counts of this clonotype. CDR3 nucleotides: TGCAGCGCGGGTACAGGGGTCGGGGCCAACGTCCTGACTTTC. It specifies CSAGTGVGANVLTF. This chain uses TRBV29-1 with TRBJ2-6; 7 nucleotides line up with TRBD1. There are 14 residues in the CDR3. Germline-derived CDR1 and CDR2 are SQVTM and ANQGSEA. J lost 4 bases, V lost 7 bases, and 7 bases had no gene match.

A remark on this clonotype: Given a much more abundant clone one base away, this may be a read error. The chain has TRBV9 and TRBJ1-5; possible D gene TRBD1, 6 bases. The V gene's germline CDR1 is SGDLS and CDR2 YYNGEE. The CDR3 is 15 residues long. The CDR3 loop is CASSLGRGDNLPQHF. The DNA for the CDR3 is TGTGCCAGCAGCTTGGGGCGCGGGGACAATCTGCCCCAGCATTTT.

V gene TRBV19 combines with J gene TRBJ1-5; tentatively, D is TRBD1 (5 bases). CDR3 size: 15 residues. The V end lost 7 bases, the J end lost 2 bases, and 15 bases lay between the germline ends. Germline CDR1 is LNHDA and CDR2 is SQIVND (reference sequence). The CDR3 loop is CASTPRGAGNQPQHF. CDR3 DNA: TGTGCCAGTACCCCGCGAGGGGCAGGCAATCAGCCCCAGCATTTT.

On this clonotype itself: A clone one base away is much larger, so this may be a read error. The chain has TRBV7-2 and TRBJ2-5; D not resolved. V was pared by 7 bases and J by 5 bases, with 14 bases between. Germline CDR1 and CDR2: SGHTA and FQGNSA. The CDR3 totals 13 residues. In nucleotides, the CDR3 is TGTGCCAGCATCCTTACGCTAGTGGAGACCCAGTACTTC. Protein product: CASILTLVETQYF.

This clonotype was observed at least ten times. The rearrangement joins TRBV7-2 to TRBJ1-3; the D is unclear. CDR3 length equals 13 residues. Germline values: CDR1 SGHTA, CDR2 FQGNSA. The V gene lost 5 bases and the J gene lost 5 bases, with 10 bases spanning the gap. CDR3 DNA: TGTGCCAGCAGCCCTGGGTTTCGAAACACCATATATTTT. It specifies CASSPGFRNTIYF.